Listed here are 17 T cell receptor beta chains from one sample, sequenced in a study of cytomegalovirus exposure and HLA in healthy donors. TCRdb's copy holds only in-frame clones and misses some; the assay was immunoSEQ multiplex PCR. The sample shows 100,000 to 150,000 clones, about 88% of them seen only once. The sample was PBMCs. Receptors were obtained from a woman younger than 30 in good health and CMV-seronegative.

The CDR3 bases are TGTGCCACCAGCAGAGATCTCGGACAGAGGGAAGCTTTCTTT. This sequence encodes CATSRDLGQREAFF. This sequence joins TRBV15 and TRBJ1-1; maybe TRBD1 (6 bases). Looked up from germline, CDR1 is LNHNV and CDR2 is YYDKDF (reference sequence). CDR3 size: 14 residues. V shed 0 bases and J shed 8 bases, with 13 bases lying between them.

This chain links TRBV5-6 with TRBJ1-6; 9 bases match TRBD1. CDR3 size: 15 residues. The ends lost 2 bases at V and 7 bases at J; junction bases unmatched: 4. CDR1 is SGHDT, CDR2 YYEEEE, per germline. The CDR3 sequence is CASSLTGTGNSPLHF. The CDR3 DNA reads TGTGCCAGCAGCTTAACCGGGACAGGGAATTCACCCCTCCACTTT. The full variable domain, rest sourced from reference TRBV5-6 and TRBJ1-6, is DAGVTQSPTHLIKTRGQQVTLRCSPKSGHDTVSWYQQALGQGPQFIFQYYEEEERQRGNFPDRFSGHQFPNYSSELNVNALLLGDSALYLCASSLTGTGNSPLHFGNGTRLTVT.

The chain recombines TRBV4-1 with TRBJ1-6; D not resolved. Per germline, CDR1 MGHRA and CDR2 YSYEKL. The V and J ends lost 4 bases and 5 bases respectively, with 6 bases between them. The CDR3 is 13 amino acids. CDR3 in DNA: TGCGCCAGCAGCCTGGGAGATAATTCACCCCTCCACTTT. Residues: CASSLGDNSPLHF.

This clone was found once. V usage is TRBV5-1 and J usage is TRBJ1-1; D gene uncertain. Germline-derived CDR1 and CDR2 are SGHRS and YFSETQ. The V end was cut by 2 bases, the J end by 11 bases, with 19 bases between. This CDR3 has 14 amino acids. CDR3 region: CASSLSEGLEGAFF. In DNA form, the CDR3 reads TGCGCCAGCAGCTTATCTGAGGGCCTTGAAGGGGCTTTCTTT.

V usage is TRBV5-5 and J usage is TRBJ1-5; tentative D call: TRBD1 (5 bases). V lost 4 bases and J 4 bases, leaving 18 bases between the germline ends. CDR3 size: 16 residues. From germline, CDR1 is SGHKS and CDR2 YYEKEE (reference sequence). The CDR3 DNA follows: TGTGCCAGCAGCGCGTCACAGGTTCGATCAAATCAGCCCCAGCATTTT. Protein product: CASSASQVRSNQPQHF. The full variable domain, in which reference TRBV5-5 and TRBJ1-5 provide the parts outside the CDR3, is DAGVTQSPTHLIKTRGQQVTLRCSPISGHKSVSWYQQVLGQGPQFIFQYYEKEERGRGNFPDRFSARQFPNYSSELNVNALLLGDSALYLCASSASQVRSNQPQHFGDGTRLSIL.

Comments on this clone: Germline and junction disagree at one end, which may indicate a read error. CDR3 region: CASSDHTGGPRIF. The CDR3 DNA reads TGTGCCAGCTCAGATCACACAGGGGGCCCGCGGATCTTC. The chain combines TRBV18 with TRBJ2-1; TRBD1 matches 9 bases. The germline gives CDR1 KGHSH, CDR2 LQKENI. The CDR3 spans 13 residues.

This clone has a single count. This chain uses TRBV6-1 with TRBJ1-2, with 11 bases matching TRBD1. The V gene end was trimmed by 7 bases and the J gene end by 8 bases; junction bases not matched to a gene: 9. The CDR3 is 14 amino acids. Germline V CDR1 and CDR2: MNHNS, SASEGT. CDR3 DNA sequence: TGTGCCAGCACTGGGACAGGGGGATCGATCGGCTACACCTTC. This translates into CASTGTGGSIGYTF.

A single count supports this clone. This sequence joins TRBV2 and TRBJ2-7, with D tentatively TRBD1 (6 bases). The CDR3 runs to 12 residues. Trimming cost V 10 bases and J 1 base, with 11 bases left between them. Germline lookup yields CDR1 SNHLY and CDR2 FYNNEI. The CDR3 DNA reads as TGTGCCACCAGACAGGAATCCTACGAGCAGTACTTC. Translation: CATRQESYEQYF.

The V and J genes are TRBV18 and TRBJ1-4; D gene uncertain. Germline values: CDR1 KGHSH, CDR2 LQKENI. The CDR3 runs 14 residues. V was cut by 2 bases and J by 6 bases, with 10 bases left in between. In DNA, the CDR3 is TGTGCCAGCTCACCAAGGAGAAGTGATGAAAAACTGTTTTTT. This gives the protein CASSPRRSDEKLFF. The full variable domain, with the rest looked up from reference TRBV18 and TRBJ1-4, is NAGVMQNPRHLVRRRGQEARLRCSPMKGHSHVYWYRQLPEEGLKFMVYLQKENIIDESGMPKERFSAEFPKEGPSILRIQQVVRGDSAAYFCASSPRRSDEKLFFGSGTQLSVL.

This chain connects TRBV5-8 to TRBJ1-5; 7 nucleotides match TRBD1. V was clipped by 4 bases and J by 4 bases; unmatched bases: 8. Per germline, CDR1 SGHTS and CDR2 YDEGEE. The CDR3 is made up of 15 amino acids. The CDR3 region is CASSEGDRDNQPQHF. The CDR3, as DNA: TGTGCCAGCAGCGAGGGGGACAGAGATAATCAGCCCCAGCATTTT. Filled out from reference TRBV5-8 and TRBJ1-5, the complete variable domain reads EAGVTQSPTHLIKTRGQQATLRCSPISGHTSVYWYQQALGLGLQFLLWYDEGEERNRGNFPPRFSGRQFPNYSSELNVNALELEDSALYLCASSEGDRDNQPQHFGDGTRLSIL.

The table lists this clone with a few counts. The V and J genes are TRBV10-1 and TRBJ1-4, with D unresolved. The CDR3 has 13 residues. Germline V CDR1 and CDR2: WNHNN, SYGVQD (reference sequence). V lost 0 bases, J lost 8 bases, and 7 bases lay in between. The CDR3 region is CASSESGEEKLFF. In DNA, the CDR3 is TGCGCCAGCAGTGAGTCGGGAGAGGAAAAACTGTTTTTT.

V gene TRBV4-1 combines with J gene TRBJ2-2; D is possibly TRBD1 (5 bases). V was cut by 0 bases and J by 8 bases, with 13 bases left in between. The CDR3 extends over 15 amino acids. Germline values: CDR1 MGHRA, CDR2 YSYEKL. DNA of the CDR3: TGCGCCAGCAGCCAAGAAAAGGGGCTGAAAGGGGAGCTGTTTTTT. Translated: CASSQEKGLKGELFF.

The CDR3 protein is CAIQGPNTGELFF. The CDR3 bases are TGTGCCATCCAGGGCCCGAACACCGGGGAGCTGTTTTTT. The chain employs TRBV10-3 and TRBJ2-2, with TRBD1 as a possible D gene (5 bases). This CDR3 has 13 amino acids. Looked up from germline, CDR1 is ENHRY and CDR2 is SYGVKD. V was clipped by 8 bases and J by 0 bases, with 7 bases between them.

This clone was recorded only once. This chain links TRBV7-9 with TRBJ2-3; D is perhaps TRBD1 (5 bases). V was trimmed by 5 bases and J by 0 bases, leaving 18 bases between them. The CDR3 is 17 residues long. Germline assignment: CDR1 SEHNR and CDR2 FQNEAQ (reference sequence). CDR3 loop: CASSRPFPRASTDTQYF. The DNA for the CDR3 is TGTGCCAGCAGCCGACCGTTTCCCAGGGCGAGCACAGATACGCAGTATTTT.

The chain couples TRBV10-1 to TRBJ2-4, with D maybe TRBD2 (6 bases). Germline V gene data show CDR1 as WNHNN and CDR2 as SYGVQD (reference sequence). Trimming took off 3 bases at V and 10 bases at J, with 16 bases between the two ends. This CDR3 has 14 amino acids. CDR3 region: CASSDRRGSIIQYF. In DNA, the CDR3 is TGCGCCAGCAGTGATCGGCGGGGTTCCATAATTCAGTACTTC.

The chain joins TRBV18 to TRBJ2-3; D possibly corresponds to TRBD2 (6 bases). Per germline, CDR1 KGHSH and CDR2 LQKENI. Trimming took off 2 bases at V and 5 bases at J, with 17 bases between the two ends. The CDR3 extends over 16 amino acids. Here the CDR3 reads CASSPIKGGEGDTQYF. Written as DNA, the CDR3 is TGTGCCAGCTCACCAATAAAGGGAGGAGAGGGAGATACGCAGTATTTT.

The chain is built from TRBV2 and TRBJ2-1; a possible D gene is TRBD1 (5 bases). The germline gives CDR1 SNHLY, CDR2 FYNNEI. CDR3 length: 16 residues. Trimming pared 4 bases from V and 0 bases from J, leaving 13 bases between. This CDR3 reads CASSVQGRSSYNEQFF. The CDR3 DNA sequence: TGTGCCAGCAGTGTTCAGGGAAGGAGCTCCTACAATGAGCAGTTCTTC.